This T cell receptor beta chain was found in a study of blood T cells in healthy people across ages. V lost 0 bases, J lost 3 bases, and 11 bases stayed unmatched. CDR3 length: 18 residues. Germline CDR1 LGHNA, CDR2 YSLEER. A second roughly 7 to 11 cycle PCR used barcoded and J-beta primers. TCRdb used MiXCR to reprocess the 5' RACE reads, holding one entry per CDR3 protein. The profile shows 700,000 to 850,000 distinct CDR3 sequences, about 37% of them singletons. This clonotype was seen a few times. This TCR came from a man between 18 and 35 years old in good health. Sequencing was carried out using blood. The V and J genes are TRBV4-3 and TRBJ2-3; 8 nucleotides line up with TRBD2. The CDR3 here is CASSQEPWDAGGTDTQYF. CDR3 nucleotide sequence: TGCGCCAGCAGCCAAGAACCTTGGGACGCGGGGGGAACAGATACGCAGTATTTT.